The present T cell receptor (beta chain) was sequenced within a study of regulatory T cells in long-lasting Graves disease. General study points: Persistent Graves' cases showed lower TCR diversity than newly diagnosed cases.

With iRepertoire HTBI primers and Arm-PCR of CDR3 regions, TCR beta libraries were built. TCRdb re-called the multiplex PCR reads through MiXCR, storing one row per CDR3 protein. Of around 400,000 distinct CDR3 sequences listed, roughly a fifth are singletons. Time point specified: persistent/refractory GD, antithyroid drugs over 5 years with positive TRAb. PBMC-extracted RNA yielded the TCR library. This clonotype occurred a few times. The antigen is not known. CDR3 size: 15 residues. The V segment lost 7 bases and the J segment 1 base; nucleotides outside the gene matches: 11. CDR1 and CDR2 from the germline V gene are SQVTM and ANQGSEA.

The source material was peripheral blood mononuclear cells (PBMCs), sampled when the disease was refractory, from a patient treated with antithyroid drugs. The sequence was collected from a female donor with Graves disease. The chain is built from TRBV29-1 and TRBJ1-1; 8 positions match TRBD1. The CDR3 coding sequence is TGCAGCGCCTCAGGGGGCGAAGTTTCGAACACTGAAGCTTTCTTT. Residues: CSASGGEVSNTEAFF.